This paragraph reports one TCR beta chain. These data belong to a study of technical replicates of blood from a handful of donors. Only in-frame clones appear in the TCRdb table, and some are missing; sequencing was by immunoSEQ multiplex PCR. Among approximately 88,000 clones listed, around 96% were seen once. Trimming took 2 bases from V and 5 from J; bases not matched to a gene: 4. CDR1 is ENHRY and CDR2 is SYGVKD in the germline V gene. The CDR3 runs to 15 residues. Specimen: T cells isolated from PBMCs. The J gene is TRBJ2-3, the V gene TRBV10-3; 10 nucleotides line up with TRBD2. This clonotype was obtained from a human donor in good health. Written as DNA, the CDR3 is TGTGCCATCAGTGAGCTAGCGGGAGATGGAGATACGCAGTATTTT. It yields the protein CAISELAGDGDTQYF.